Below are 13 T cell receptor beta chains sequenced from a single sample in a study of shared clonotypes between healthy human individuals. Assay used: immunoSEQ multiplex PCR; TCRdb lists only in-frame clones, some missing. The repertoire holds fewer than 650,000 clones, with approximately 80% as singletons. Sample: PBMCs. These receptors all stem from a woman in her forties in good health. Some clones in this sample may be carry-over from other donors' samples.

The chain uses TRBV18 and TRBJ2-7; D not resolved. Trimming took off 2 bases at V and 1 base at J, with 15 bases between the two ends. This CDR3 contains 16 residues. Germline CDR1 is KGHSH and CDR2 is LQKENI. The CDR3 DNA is TGTGCCAGCTCACCAGTAGCACAGAAACTTTCCTACGAGCAGTACTTC. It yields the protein CASSPVAQKLSYEQYF.

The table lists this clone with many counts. The CDR3 DNA reads TGTGCCAGCAATAGGGGGGAGGTCACTGAAGCTTTCTTT. This gives the protein CASNRGEVTEAFF. V and J are TRBV2 and TRBJ1-1; D may be TRBD1 (6 bases). The V gene lost 7 bases and the J gene lost 4 bases, with 13 bases spanning the gap. The CDR3 loop spans 13 amino acids. CDR1 is SNHLY and CDR2 is FYNNEI in the germline V gene. The variable domain in full, completed from reference TRBV2 and TRBJ1-1, reads EPEVTQTPSHQVTQMGQEVILRCVPISNHLYFYWYRQILGQKVEFLVSFYNNEISEKSEIFDDQFSVERPDGSNFTLKIRSTKLEDSAMYFCASNRGEVTEAFFGQGTRLTVV.

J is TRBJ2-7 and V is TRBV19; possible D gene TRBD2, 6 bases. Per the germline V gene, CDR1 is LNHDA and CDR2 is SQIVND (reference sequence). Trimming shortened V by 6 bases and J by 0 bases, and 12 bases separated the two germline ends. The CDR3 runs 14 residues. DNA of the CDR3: TGTGCCAGTAGGGCACGCGGGACCTCCTACGAGCAGTACTTC. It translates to CASRARGTSYEQYF.

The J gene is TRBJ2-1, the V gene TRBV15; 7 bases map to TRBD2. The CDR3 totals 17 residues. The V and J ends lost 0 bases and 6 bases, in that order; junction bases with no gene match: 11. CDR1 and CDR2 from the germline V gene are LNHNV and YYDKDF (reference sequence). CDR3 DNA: TGTGCCACCAGCAGAGATCTTGGGCTAGCGGCGGGCAATGAGCAGTTCTTC. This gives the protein CATSRDLGLAAGNEQFF.

CDR3 region: CASSTGGLAGGYEQYF. The CDR3 coding sequence is TGTGCCAGTAGTACGGGAGGACTAGCGGGAGGGTACGAGCAGTACTTC. The rearrangement uses TRBV19 and TRBJ2-7; 15 positions agree with TRBD2. Trimming cost V 4 bases and J 4 bases; bases outside gene matches: 5. This CDR3 region has 16 residues. Germline CDR1 and CDR2: LNHDA and SQIVND (reference sequence).

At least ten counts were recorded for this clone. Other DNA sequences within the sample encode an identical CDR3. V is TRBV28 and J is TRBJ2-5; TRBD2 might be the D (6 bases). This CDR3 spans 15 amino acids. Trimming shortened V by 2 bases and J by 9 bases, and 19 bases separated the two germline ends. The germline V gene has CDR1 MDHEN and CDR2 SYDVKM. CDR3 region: CASSLSTGEAAAQYF. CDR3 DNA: TGTGCCAGCAGTTTAAGTACGGGAGAGGCGGCGGCCCAGTACTTC.

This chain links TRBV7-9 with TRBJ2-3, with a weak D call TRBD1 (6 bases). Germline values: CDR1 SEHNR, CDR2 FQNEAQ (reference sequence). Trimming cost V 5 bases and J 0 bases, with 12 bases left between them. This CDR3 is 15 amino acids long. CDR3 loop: CASSLRGISTDTQYF. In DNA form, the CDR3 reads TGTGCCAGCAGCCTAAGGGGGATTAGCACAGATACGCAGTATTTT.

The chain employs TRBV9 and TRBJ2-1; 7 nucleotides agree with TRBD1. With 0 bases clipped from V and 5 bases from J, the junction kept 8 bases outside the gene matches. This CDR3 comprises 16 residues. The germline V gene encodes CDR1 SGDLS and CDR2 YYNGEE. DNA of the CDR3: TGTGCCAGCAGCGTAGCAGGGGGACAGCGCAACAATGAGCAGTTCTTC. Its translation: CASSVAGGQRNNEQFF.

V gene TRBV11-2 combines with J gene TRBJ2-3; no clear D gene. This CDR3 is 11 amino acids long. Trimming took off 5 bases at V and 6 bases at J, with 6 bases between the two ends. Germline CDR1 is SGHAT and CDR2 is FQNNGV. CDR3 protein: CASSLGDTQYF. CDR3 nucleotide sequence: TGTGCCAGCAGCCTTGGTGATACGCAGTATTTT. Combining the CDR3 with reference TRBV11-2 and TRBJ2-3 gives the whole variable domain EAGVAQSPRYKIIEKRQSVAFWCNPISGHATLYWYQQILGQGPKLLIQFQNNGVVDDSQLPKDRFSAERLKGVDSTLKIQPAKLEDSAVYLCASSLGDTQYFGPGTRLTVL.

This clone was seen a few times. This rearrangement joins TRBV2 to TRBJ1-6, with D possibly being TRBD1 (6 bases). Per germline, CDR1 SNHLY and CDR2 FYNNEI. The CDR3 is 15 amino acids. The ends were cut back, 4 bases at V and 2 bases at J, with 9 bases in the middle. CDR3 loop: CASSAGGTYNSPLHF. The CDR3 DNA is TGTGCCAGCAGTGCTGGGGGCACCTATAATTCACCCCTCCACTTT.

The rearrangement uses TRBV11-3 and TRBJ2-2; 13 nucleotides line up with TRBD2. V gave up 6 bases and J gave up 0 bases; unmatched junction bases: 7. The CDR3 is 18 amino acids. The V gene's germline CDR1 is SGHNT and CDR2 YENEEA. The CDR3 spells CASSPGGLAGTNTGELFF. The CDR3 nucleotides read TGTGCCAGCAGTCCGGGGGGACTAGCGGGAACGAACACCGGGGAGCTGTTTTTT.

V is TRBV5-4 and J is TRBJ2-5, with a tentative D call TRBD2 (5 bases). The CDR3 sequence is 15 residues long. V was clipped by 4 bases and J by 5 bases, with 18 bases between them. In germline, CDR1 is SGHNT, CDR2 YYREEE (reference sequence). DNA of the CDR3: TGTGCCAGCAGCGCCGAGGGTGTCGAAAGGGAGACCCAGTACTTC. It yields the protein CASSAEGVERETQYF.

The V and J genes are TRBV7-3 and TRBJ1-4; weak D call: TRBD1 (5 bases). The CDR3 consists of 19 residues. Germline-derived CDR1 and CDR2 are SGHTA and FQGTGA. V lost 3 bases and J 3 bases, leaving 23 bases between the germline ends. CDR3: CASSFKTGTYAKPNEKLFF. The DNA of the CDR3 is TGTGCCAGCAGCTTTAAGACCGGGACGTACGCAAAGCCTAATGAAAAACTGTTTTTT.